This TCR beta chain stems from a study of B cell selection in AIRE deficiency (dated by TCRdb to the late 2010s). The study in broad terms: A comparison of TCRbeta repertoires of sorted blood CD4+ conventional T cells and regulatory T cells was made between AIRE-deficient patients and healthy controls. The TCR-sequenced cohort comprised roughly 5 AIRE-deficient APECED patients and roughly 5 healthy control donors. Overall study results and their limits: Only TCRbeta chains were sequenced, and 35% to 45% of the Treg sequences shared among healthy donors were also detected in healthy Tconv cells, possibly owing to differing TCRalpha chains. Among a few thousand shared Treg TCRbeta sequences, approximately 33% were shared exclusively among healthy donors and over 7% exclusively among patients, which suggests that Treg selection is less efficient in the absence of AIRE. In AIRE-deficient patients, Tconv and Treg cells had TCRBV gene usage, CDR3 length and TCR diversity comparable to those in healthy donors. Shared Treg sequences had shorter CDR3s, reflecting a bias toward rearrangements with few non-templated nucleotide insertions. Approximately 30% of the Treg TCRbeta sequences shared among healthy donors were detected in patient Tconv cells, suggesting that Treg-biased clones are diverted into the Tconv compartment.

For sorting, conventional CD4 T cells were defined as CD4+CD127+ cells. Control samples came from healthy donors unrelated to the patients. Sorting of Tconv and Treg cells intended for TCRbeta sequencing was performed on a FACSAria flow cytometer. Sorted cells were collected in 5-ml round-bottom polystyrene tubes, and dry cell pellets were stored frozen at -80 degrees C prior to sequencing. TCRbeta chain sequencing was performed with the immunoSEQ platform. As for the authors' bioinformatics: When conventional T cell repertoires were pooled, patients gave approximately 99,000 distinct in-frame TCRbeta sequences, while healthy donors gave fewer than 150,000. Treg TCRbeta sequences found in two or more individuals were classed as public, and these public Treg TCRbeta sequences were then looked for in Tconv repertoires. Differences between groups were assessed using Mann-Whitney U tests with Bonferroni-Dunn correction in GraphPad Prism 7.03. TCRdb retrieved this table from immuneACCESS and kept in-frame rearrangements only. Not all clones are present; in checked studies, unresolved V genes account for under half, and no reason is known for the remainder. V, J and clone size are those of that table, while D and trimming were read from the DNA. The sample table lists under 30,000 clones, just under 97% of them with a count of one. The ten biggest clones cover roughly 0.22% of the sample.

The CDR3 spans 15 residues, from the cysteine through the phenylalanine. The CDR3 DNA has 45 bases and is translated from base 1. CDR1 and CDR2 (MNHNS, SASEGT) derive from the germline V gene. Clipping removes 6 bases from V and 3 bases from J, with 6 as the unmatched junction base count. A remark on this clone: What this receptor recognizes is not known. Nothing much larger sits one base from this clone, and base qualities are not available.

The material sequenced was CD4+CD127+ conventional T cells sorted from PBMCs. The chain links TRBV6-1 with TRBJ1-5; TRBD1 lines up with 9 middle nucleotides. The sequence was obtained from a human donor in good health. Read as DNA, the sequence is TGTGCCAGCAGACGGGACAGGGCCTCCAATCAGCCCCAGCATTTT. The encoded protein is CASRRDRASNQPQHF.